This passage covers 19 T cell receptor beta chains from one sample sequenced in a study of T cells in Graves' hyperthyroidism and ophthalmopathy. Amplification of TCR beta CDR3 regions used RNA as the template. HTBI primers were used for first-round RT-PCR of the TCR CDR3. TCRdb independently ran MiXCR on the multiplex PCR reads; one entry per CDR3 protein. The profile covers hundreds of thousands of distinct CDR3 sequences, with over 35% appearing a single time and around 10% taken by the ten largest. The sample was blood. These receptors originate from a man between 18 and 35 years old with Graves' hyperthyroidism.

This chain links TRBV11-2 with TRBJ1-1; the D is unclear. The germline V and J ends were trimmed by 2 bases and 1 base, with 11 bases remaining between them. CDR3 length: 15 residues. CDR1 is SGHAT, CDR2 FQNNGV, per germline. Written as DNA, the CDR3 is TGTGCCAGCAGCTTAATGAGGGAGAAGAACACTGAAGCTTTCTTT. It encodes CASSLMREKNTEAFF.

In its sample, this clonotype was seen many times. The CDR3 nucleotides are TGCAGTGCTAGAATGACAGCCTGGAACACTGAAGCTTTCTTT. Protein sequence: CSARMTAWNTEAFF. This chain links TRBV20-1 with TRBJ1-1; a possible D gene is TRBD1 (5 bases). Trimming took 2 bases from V and 1 from J, leaving 11 bases between them. This CDR3 is 14 amino acids long. CDR1 is DFQATT and CDR2 is SNEGSKA in the germline V gene (reference sequence).

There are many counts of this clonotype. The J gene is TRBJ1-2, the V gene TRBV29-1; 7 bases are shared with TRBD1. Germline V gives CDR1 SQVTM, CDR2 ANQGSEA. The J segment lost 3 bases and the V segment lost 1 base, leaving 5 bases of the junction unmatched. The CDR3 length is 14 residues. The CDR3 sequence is CSVEVEGADYGYTF. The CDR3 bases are TGCAGCGTTGAAGTAGAGGGGGCTGACTATGGCTACACCTTC. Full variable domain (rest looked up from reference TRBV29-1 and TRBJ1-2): SAVISQKPSRDICQRGTSLTIQCQVDSQVTMMFWYRQQPGQSLTLIATANQGSEATYESGFVIDKFPISRPNLTFSTLTVSNMSPEDSSIYLCSVEVEGADYGYTFGSGTRLTVV.

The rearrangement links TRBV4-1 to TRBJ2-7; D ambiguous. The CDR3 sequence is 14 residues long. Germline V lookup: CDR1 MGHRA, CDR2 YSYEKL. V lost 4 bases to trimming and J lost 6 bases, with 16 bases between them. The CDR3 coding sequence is TGCGCCAGCAGCCGTGGGAACAACCCTGGCGAGCAGTACTTC. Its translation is CASSRGNNPGEQYF.

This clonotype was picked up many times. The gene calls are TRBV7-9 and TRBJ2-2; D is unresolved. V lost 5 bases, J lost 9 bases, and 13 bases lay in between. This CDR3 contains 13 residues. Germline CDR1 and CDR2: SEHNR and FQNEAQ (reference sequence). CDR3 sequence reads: CASSIFGAWELFF. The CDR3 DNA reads TGTGCCAGCAGCATTTTCGGTGCGTGGGAGCTGTTTTTT. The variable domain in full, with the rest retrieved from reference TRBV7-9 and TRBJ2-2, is DTGVSQNPRHKITKRGQNVTFRCDPISEHNRLYWYRQTLGQGPEFLTYFQNEAQLEKSRLLSDRFSAERPKGSFSTLEIQRTEQGDSAMYLCASSIFGAWELFFGEGSRLTVL.

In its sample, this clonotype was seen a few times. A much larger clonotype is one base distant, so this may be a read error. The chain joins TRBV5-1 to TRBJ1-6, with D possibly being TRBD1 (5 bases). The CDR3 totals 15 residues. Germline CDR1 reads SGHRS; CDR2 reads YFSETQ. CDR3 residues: CTSSLWQGETSPLHF. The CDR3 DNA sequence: TGCACCAGCAGCTTGTGGCAGGGTGAGACCTCACCCCTCCACTTT.

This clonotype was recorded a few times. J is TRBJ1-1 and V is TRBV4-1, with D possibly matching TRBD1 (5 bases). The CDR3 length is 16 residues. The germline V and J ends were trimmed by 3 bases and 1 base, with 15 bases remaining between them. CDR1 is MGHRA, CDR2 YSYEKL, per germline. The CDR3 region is CASSQLLTATNTEAFF. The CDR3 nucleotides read TGCGCCAGCAGCCAGCTTCTGACAGCTACGAACACTGAAGCTTTCTTT.

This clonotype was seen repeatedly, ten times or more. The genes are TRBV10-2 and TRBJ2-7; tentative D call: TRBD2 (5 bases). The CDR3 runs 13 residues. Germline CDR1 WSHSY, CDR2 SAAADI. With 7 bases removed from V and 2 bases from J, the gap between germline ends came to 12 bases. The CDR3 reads CASKWSGAYEQYF. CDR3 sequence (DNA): TGCGCCAGCAAATGGAGCGGAGCCTACGAGCAGTACTTC.

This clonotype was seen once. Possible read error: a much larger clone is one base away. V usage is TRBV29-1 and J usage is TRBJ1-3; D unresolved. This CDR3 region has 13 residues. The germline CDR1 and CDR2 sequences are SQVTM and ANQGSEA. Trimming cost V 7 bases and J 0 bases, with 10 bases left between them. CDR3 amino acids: CSALPSSGNTIYF. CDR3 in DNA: TGCAGCGCGTTGCCCAGCTCTGGAAACACCATATATTTT.

The CDR3 sequence is CASSRKGASGANVLTF. The CDR3 nucleotides read TGTGCCAGTAGTCGGAAGGGAGCCTCTGGGGCCAACGTCCTGACTTTC. The chain employs TRBV19 and TRBJ2-6, with D tentatively TRBD2 (5 bases). The germline gives CDR1 LNHDA, CDR2 SQIVND (reference sequence). The CDR3 is 16 amino acids. Trimming cost V 5 bases and J 0 bases, with 11 bases left between them.

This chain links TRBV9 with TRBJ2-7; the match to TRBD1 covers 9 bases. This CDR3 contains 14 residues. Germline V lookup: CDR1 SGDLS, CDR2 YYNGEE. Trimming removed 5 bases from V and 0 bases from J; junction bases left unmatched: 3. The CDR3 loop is CASRTTGGSYEQYF. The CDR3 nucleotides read TGTGCCAGCAGAACGACAGGGGGCTCCTACGAGCAGTACTTC.

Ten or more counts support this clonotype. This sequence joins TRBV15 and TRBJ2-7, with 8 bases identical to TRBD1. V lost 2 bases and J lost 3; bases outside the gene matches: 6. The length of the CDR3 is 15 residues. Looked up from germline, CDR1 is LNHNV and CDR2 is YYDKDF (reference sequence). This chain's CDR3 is CATSRWDGQGYEQYF. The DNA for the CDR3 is TGTGCCACCAGCAGATGGGACGGACAGGGCTACGAGCAGTACTTC. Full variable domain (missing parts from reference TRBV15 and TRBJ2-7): DAMVIQNPRYQVTQFGKPVTLSCSQTLNHNVMYWYQQKSSQAPKLLFHYYDKDFNNEADTPDNFQSRRPNTSFCFLDIRSPGLGDTAMYLCATSRWDGQGYEQYFGPGTRLTVT.

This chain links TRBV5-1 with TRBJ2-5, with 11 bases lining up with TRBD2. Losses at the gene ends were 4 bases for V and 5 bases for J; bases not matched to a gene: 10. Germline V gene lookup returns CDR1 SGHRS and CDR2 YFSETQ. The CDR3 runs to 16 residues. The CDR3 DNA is TGCGCCAGCAGCAATAGCGGGGGGGCCGGCTGGGAGACCCAGTACTTC. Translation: CASSNSGGAGWETQYF.

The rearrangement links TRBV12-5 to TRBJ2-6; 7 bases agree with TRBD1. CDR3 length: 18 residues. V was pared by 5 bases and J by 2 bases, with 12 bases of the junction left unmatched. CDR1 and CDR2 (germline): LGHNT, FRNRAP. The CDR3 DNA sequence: TGTGCTAGTGGTCTCCCTCCCTACAGGGGAACTGGGGCCAACGTCCTGACTTTC. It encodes CASGLPPYRGTGANVLTF.

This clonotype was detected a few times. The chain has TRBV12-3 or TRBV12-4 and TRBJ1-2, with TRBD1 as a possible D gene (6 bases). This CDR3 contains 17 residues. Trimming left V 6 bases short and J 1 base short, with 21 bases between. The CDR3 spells CASSHHGGQTDNYGYTF. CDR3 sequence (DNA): TGTGCCAGCAGCCATCACGGCGGACAGACAGATAACTATGGCTACACCTTC.

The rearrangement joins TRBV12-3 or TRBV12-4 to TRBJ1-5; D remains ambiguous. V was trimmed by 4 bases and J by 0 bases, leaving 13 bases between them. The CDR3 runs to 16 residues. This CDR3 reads CASSSRSEYSNQPQHF. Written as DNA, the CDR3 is TGTGCCAGCAGTTCGCGCTCTGAATATAGCAATCAGCCCCAGCATTTT.

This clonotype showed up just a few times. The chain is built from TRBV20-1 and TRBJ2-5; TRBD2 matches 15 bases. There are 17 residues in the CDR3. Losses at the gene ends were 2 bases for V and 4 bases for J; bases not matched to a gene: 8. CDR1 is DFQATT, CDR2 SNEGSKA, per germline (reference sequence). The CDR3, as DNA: TGCAGTGCTAGACCCTCAGGACTAGCGGGAGGGCGAGAGACCCAGTACTTC. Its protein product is CSARPSGLAGGRETQYF.

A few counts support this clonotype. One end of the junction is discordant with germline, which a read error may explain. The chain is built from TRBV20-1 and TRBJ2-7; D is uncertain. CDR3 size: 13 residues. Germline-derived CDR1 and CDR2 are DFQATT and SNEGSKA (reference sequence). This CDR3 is CSVRELGSYEQYF. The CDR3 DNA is TGCAGTGTTAGAGAGTTAGGTTCCTACGAGCAGTACTTC.

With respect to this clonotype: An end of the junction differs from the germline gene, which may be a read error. The chain's CDR3 is CSASLGSTIYF. In DNA, the CDR3 is TGCAGTGCTAGTTTGGGAAGCACCATATATTTT. The chain carries TRBV20-1 and TRBJ1-3; D is uncertain. The CDR3 is made up of 11 amino acids. Germline V gene lookup returns CDR1 DFQATT and CDR2 SNEGSKA (reference sequence).